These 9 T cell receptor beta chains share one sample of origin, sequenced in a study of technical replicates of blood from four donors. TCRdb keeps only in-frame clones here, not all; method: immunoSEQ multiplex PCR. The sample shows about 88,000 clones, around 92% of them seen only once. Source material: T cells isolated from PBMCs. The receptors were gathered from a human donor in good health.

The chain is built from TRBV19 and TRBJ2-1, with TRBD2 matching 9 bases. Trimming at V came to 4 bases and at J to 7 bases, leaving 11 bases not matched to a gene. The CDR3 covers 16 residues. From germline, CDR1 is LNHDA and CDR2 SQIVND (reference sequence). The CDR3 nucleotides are TGTGCCAGTAGTAAAACTCGGCGGGGGGGCCAAAATGAGCAGTTCTTC. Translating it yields CASSKTRRGGQNEQFF.

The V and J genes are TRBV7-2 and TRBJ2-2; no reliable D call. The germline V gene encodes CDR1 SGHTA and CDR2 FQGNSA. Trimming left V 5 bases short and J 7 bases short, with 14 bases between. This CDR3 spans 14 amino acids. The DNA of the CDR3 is TGTGCCAGCAGCCGATCCTTCCCAGACGGGGAGCTGTTTTTT. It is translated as CASSRSFPDGELFF. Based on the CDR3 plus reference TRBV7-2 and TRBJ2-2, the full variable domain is GAGVSQSPSNKVTEKGKDVELRCDPISGHTALYWYRQSLGQGLEFLIYFQGNSAPDKSGLPSDRFSAERTGGSVSTLTIQRTQQEDSAVYLCASSRSFPDGELFFGEGSRLTVL.

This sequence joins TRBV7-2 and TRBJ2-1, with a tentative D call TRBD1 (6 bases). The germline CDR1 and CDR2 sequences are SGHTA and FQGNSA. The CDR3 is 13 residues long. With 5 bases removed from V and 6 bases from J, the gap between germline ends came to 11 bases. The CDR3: CASSPYRANEQFF. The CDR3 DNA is TGTGCCAGCAGCCCATACAGGGCCAATGAGCAGTTCTTC.

The CDR3 sequence is CASSLATGEVAEAFF. CDR3 coding DNA: TGTGCCAGCAGCTTAGCCACAGGGGAGGTCGCTGAAGCTTTCTTT. The chain employs TRBV7-9 and TRBJ1-1; 7 bases line up with TRBD1. The CDR3 runs 15 residues. In germline, CDR1 is SEHNR, CDR2 FQNEAQ (reference sequence). V was clipped by 0 bases and J by 6 bases; unmatched bases: 7.

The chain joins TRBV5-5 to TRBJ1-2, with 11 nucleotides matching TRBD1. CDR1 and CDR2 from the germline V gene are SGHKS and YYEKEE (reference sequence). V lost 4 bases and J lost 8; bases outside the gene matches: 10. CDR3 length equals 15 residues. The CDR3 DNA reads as TGTGCCAGCAGCCAACTACGGGACAGGGGGAAAGGCTACACCTTC. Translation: CASSQLRDRGKGYTF.

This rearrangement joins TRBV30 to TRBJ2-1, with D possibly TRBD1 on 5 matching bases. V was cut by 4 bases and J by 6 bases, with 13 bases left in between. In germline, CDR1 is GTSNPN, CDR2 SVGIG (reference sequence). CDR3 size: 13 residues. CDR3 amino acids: CAWTRDSPNEQFF. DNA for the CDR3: TGTGCCTGGACTCGAGACAGCCCCAATGAGCAGTTCTTC.

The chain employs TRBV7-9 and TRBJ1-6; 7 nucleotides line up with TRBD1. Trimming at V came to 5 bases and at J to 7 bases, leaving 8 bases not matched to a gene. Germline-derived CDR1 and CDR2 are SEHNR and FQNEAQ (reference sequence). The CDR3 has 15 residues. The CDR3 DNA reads TGTGCCAGCAGCCAGGGACAGCCAAGGAATTCACCCCTCCACTTT. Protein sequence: CASSQGQPRNSPLHF.

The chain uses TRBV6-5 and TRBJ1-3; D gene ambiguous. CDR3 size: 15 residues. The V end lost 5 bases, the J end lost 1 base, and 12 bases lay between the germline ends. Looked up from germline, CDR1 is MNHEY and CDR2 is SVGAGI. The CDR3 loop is CASSASLTSGNTIYF. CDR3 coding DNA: TGTGCCAGCAGTGCTTCTCTTACATCTGGAAACACCATATATTTT.

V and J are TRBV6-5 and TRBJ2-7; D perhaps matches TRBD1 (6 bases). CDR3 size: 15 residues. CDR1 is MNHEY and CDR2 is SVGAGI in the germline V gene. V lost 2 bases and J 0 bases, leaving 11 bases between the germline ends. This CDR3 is CASSYRTVFSYEQYF. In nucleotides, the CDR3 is TGTGCCAGCAGTTACAGGACAGTTTTCTCCTACGAGCAGTACTTC.